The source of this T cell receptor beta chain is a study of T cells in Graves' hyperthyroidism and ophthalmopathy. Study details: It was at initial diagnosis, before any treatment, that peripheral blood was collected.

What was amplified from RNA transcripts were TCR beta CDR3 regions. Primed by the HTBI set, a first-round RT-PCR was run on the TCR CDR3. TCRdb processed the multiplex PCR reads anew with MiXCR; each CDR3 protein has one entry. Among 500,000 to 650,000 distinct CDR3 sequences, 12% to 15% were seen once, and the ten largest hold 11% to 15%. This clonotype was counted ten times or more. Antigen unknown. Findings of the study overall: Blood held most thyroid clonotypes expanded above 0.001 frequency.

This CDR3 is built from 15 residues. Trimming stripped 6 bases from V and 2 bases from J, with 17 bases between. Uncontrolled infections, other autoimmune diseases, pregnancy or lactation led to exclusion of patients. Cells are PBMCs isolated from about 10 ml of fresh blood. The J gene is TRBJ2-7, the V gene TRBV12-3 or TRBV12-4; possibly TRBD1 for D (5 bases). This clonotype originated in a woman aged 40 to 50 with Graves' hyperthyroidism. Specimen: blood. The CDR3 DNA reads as TGTGCCAGCAGCCTAAGGCAGGGATCCCCCTACGAGCAGTACTTC. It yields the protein CASSLRQGSPYEQYF.